One and the same sample provided the 32 T cell receptor beta chains below, sequenced in a study of type 1 regulatory T cells. TCRdb reprocessed the reads with MiXCR, giving one entry per CDR3 protein. The sample lists about 42,000 distinct CDR3 sequences; over 9% were seen once. No antigen has been identified for these receptors. The sample taken for sequencing was cultured non-Tr1 T cells, either the whole culture or a sorted T cell fraction (not recorded which). These receptors were obtained from a human donor in good health.

This clonotype came up many times. The chain links TRBV2 to TRBJ2-3; D remains ambiguous. Germline V lookup: CDR1 SNHLY, CDR2 FYNNEI. This CDR3 is built from 12 residues. V was pared by 10 bases and J by 4 bases, with 12 bases between. CDR3 residues: CANSLNSDTQYF. DNA for the CDR3: TGTGCCAACTCCTTGAACTCAGATACGCAGTATTTT.

This clonotype was counted only a few times. The chain carries TRBV5-1 and TRBJ2-5; TRBD2 aligns across 9 bases. The CDR3 is 16 residues long. With 0 bases clipped from V and 1 base from J, the junction kept 4 bases outside the gene matches. Germline lookup yields CDR1 SGHRS and CDR2 YFSETQ. The CDR3: CASSLVSGGPQETQYF. The CDR3, as DNA: TGCGCCAGCAGCTTGGTTAGCGGGGGTCCCCAAGAGACCCAGTACTTC.

This rearrangement joins TRBV20-1 to TRBJ2-1; 7 nucleotides line up with TRBD2. J gave up 7 bases and V 3 bases, and 12 bases lay outside the gene matches. The germline gives CDR1 DFQATT, CDR2 SNEGSKA (reference sequence). The CDR3 covers 15 residues. CDR3 bases: TGCAGTGCTAGTAAGGGCGGGAGCGTCAGGAATGAGCAGTTCTTC. Its protein is CSASKGGSVRNEQFF.

This clonotype came up many times. This chain joins TRBV6-1 and TRBJ1-3, with D maybe TRBD1 (5 bases). Germline values: CDR1 MNHNS, CDR2 SASEGT. V lost 7 bases and J 0 bases, leaving 10 bases between the germline ends. The CDR3 has 14 amino acids. The CDR3 DNA reads TGTGCCAGCACCTTGACAGCCTCTGGAAACACCATATATTTT. Encoded protein: CASTLTASGNTIYF.

This clonotype was counted at least ten times. This sequence joins TRBV7-3 and TRBJ2-6; D may be TRBD1 (6 bases). This CDR3 has 16 residues. Trimming took 2 bases from V and 1 from J, leaving 9 bases between them. Germline CDR1 SGHTA, CDR2 FQGTGA. CDR3 nucleotide sequence: TGTGCCAGCAGCTTATATACAGGGTCTGGGGCCAACGTCCTGACTTTC. Its translation: CASSLYTGSGANVLTF.

This clonotype came up many times. The chain combines TRBV18 with TRBJ2-5; D is unresolved. V lost 3 bases, J lost 10 bases, and 15 bases lay in between. The CDR3 consists of 13 residues. Germline CDR1 is KGHSH and CDR2 is LQKENI. CDR3 DNA sequence: TGTGCCAGCTCACCGGCTGGTTATCCAGACCAGTACTTC. Translation gives CASSPAGYPDQYF.

The rearrangement joins TRBV9 to TRBJ1-2; no firm D call. The V end was cut by 4 bases, the J end by 0 bases, with 4 bases between. This CDR3 has 12 residues. Per germline, CDR1 SGDLS and CDR2 YYNGEE. The CDR3 DNA reads as TGTGCCAGCAGCCAGGCTAACTATGGCTACACCTTC. It yields the protein CASSQANYGYTF.

There are a few counts of this clonotype. This chain links TRBV5-8 with TRBJ2-5; 12 bases align to TRBD1. Unmatched junction bases numbered 9, after V lost 2 bases and J lost 1 base. The germline V gene has CDR1 SGHTS and CDR2 YDEGEE. CDR3 length equals 18 residues. The chain's CDR3 is CASSFAGTGGLRQETQYF. The DNA for the CDR3 is TGTGCCAGCAGCTTTGCCGGGACAGGGGGCCTTCGCCAAGAGACCCAGTACTTC.

This clonotype came up many times. The V and J genes are TRBV11-2 and TRBJ2-1; D may be TRBD1 (5 bases). The CDR3 has 13 amino acids. Trimming took 4 bases from V and 3 from J, leaving 7 bases between them. Germline CDR1 SGHAT, CDR2 FQNNGV. DNA of the CDR3: TGTGCCAGCAGCTCTACAGGCTACAATGAGCAGTTCTTC. As protein: CASSSTGYNEQFF.

A few counts support this clonotype. The chain recombines TRBV6-5 with TRBJ1-5; D not resolved. V was trimmed by 6 bases and J by 1 base, leaving 10 bases between them. The CDR3 sequence is 14 residues long. Germline assignment: CDR1 MNHEY and CDR2 SVGAGI. The CDR3 protein is CASRAPESNQPQHF. The CDR3 DNA follows: TGTGCCAGCAGAGCCCCCGAAAGCAATCAGCCCCAGCATTTT.

This clonotype occurred a few times. The V call is TRBV7-2, the J call TRBJ1-1; perhaps TRBD1 as D (6 bases). Germline V lookup: CDR1 SGHTA, CDR2 FQGNSA. This CDR3 is 13 amino acids long. V lost 4 bases and J lost 5, with 11 bases in between. The chain's CDR3 is CASSSQRGTEAFF. As DNA, the CDR3 is TGTGCCAGCAGCTCCCAGAGGGGGACTGAAGCTTTCTTT.

Ten or more counts support this clonotype. The CDR3 is CASSLVVNTGELFF. The DNA for the CDR3 is TGCGCCAGCAGCTTGGTAGTGAACACCGGGGAGCTGTTTTTT. The rearrangement uses TRBV5-1 and TRBJ2-2; D is unresolved. Trimming left V 0 bases short and J 1 base short, with 4 bases between. Germline assignment: CDR1 SGHRS and CDR2 YFSETQ. This CDR3 has 14 residues.

The chain uses TRBV2 and TRBJ1-2; TRBD1 might be the D (6 bases). The CDR3 runs to 13 residues. Per germline, CDR1 SNHLY and CDR2 FYNNEI. Trimming pared 8 bases from V and 7 bases from J, leaving 17 bases between. The CDR3 sequence: CASAATVGAGYTF. CDR3 nucleotide sequence: TGTGCCAGCGCCGCTACAGTGGGGGCTGGCTACACCTTC.

This clonotype was counted ten times or more. The V and J genes are TRBV29-1 and TRBJ2-6; D gene ambiguous. Trimming stripped 4 bases from V and 0 bases from J, with 4 bases between. This CDR3 region has 13 residues. In germline, CDR1 is SQVTM, CDR2 ANQGSEA. For the CDR3, the DNA is TGCAGCGTTGGGGACTCTGGGGCCAACGTCCTGACTTTC. Translated, it gives CSVGDSGANVLTF.

The rearrangement joins TRBV20-1 to TRBJ2-1; the match to TRBD1 covers 7 bases. This CDR3 has 16 amino acids. Germline V gene data show CDR1 as DFQATT and CDR2 as SNEGSKA (reference sequence). The CDR3 DNA reads TGCAGGCCCGAAAGGGGGCGTTTATACTCCTACAATGAGCAGTTCTTC. Translating gives CRPERGRLYSYNEQFF.

The V call is TRBV5-1, the J call TRBJ2-3, with D possibly being TRBD2 (8 bases). Germline CDR1 and CDR2: SGHRS and YFSETQ. This CDR3 is 16 amino acids long. Between the trimmed V and J ends, which lost 4 bases and 9 bases, there was a span of 24 bases. CDR3 protein: CASSPRGTSQTETQYF. The CDR3 DNA is TGCGCCAGCAGCCCCAGGGGGACTAGTCAGACGGAGACGCAGTATTTT.

This clonotype turned up a few times. In DNA, the CDR3 is TGTGCCAGCAGTTTAGCGTCGAAGAGTAGCGATGAGCAGTTCTTC. This codes for CASSLASKSSDEQFF. V is TRBV12-3 or TRBV12-4 and J is TRBJ2-1, with D maybe TRBD2 (5 bases). The CDR3 runs 15 residues. The V end was cut by 0 bases, the J end by 8 bases, with 14 bases between.

A few counts support this clonotype. This chain joins TRBV20-1 and TRBJ2-3; 11 nucleotides agree with TRBD2. J was trimmed by 5 bases and V by 3 bases; bases with no gene match: 4. Germline V CDR1 and CDR2: DFQATT, SNEGSKA (reference sequence). This CDR3 comprises 14 residues. The CDR3 nucleotides read TGCAGTGCTAGTAGCGGGAGGGCTGGAGATACGCAGTATTTT. Amino acid sequence: CSASSGRAGDTQYF.

This clonotype has ten or more counts. The chain links TRBV18 to TRBJ1-1, with 7 bases identical to TRBD1. The CDR3 has 13 residues. Germline V gives CDR1 KGHSH, CDR2 LQKENI. J was trimmed by 1 base and V by 6 bases; bases with no gene match: 2. CDR3 sequence: CASSRTGNTEAFF. The DNA for the CDR3 is TGTGCCAGCTCGCGGACAGGGAACACTGAAGCTTTCTTT.

V and J are TRBV5-1 and TRBJ1-1; the D gene is possibly TRBD1 (5 bases). Trimming cost V 0 bases and J 6 bases, with 12 bases left between them. Germline V gene data show CDR1 as SGHRS and CDR2 as YFSETQ. This CDR3 has 14 residues. CDR3 sequence: CASSLAWGGAEAFF. The CDR3 nucleotides read TGCGCCAGCAGCTTGGCCTGGGGGGGGGCTGAAGCTTTCTTT.

Turning to this clonotype: A much larger clone lies a single base off, so this may be a read error. V usage is TRBV29-1 and J usage is TRBJ2-2, with TRBD2 matching over 12 bases. V shed 8 bases and J 4 bases; nucleotides not matched to a gene: 5. This CDR3 region has 14 residues. Per the germline V gene, CDR1 is SQVTM and CDR2 is ANQGSEA. CDR3 region: CSSRLAGATGELFF. In nucleotides, the CDR3 is TGCAGCAGTCGACTAGCGGGAGCCACCGGGGAGCTGTTTTTT.

This clonotype has at least ten counts. The rearrangement uses TRBV7-2 and TRBJ2-2; D not certain. This CDR3 has 15 amino acids. V was clipped by 3 bases and J by 1 base, with 9 bases between them. Per the germline V gene, CDR1 is SGHTA and CDR2 is FQGNSA. The CDR3 DNA reads as TGTGCCAGCAGCTTCTCTAGTTTGAACACCGGGGAGCTGTTTTTT. This sequence encodes CASSFSSLNTGELFF.

This clonotype was detected many times. This CDR3 is CASSRDLSYEQYF. The CDR3 DNA follows: TGTGCCAGCAGCCGAGACTTATCCTACGAGCAGTACTTC. This chain connects TRBV7-2 to TRBJ2-7, with D unresolved. The V gene lost 5 bases and the J gene lost 1 base, with 9 bases spanning the gap. The CDR3 length is 13 residues. Germline V gene sequence: CDR1 SGHTA, CDR2 FQGNSA.

This clonotype occurred many times. The rearrangement uses TRBV7-2 and TRBJ2-5; D is unclear. The V and J ends lost 0 bases and 2 bases respectively, with 4 bases between them. Germline CDR1 SGHTA, CDR2 FQGNSA. This CDR3 spans 13 amino acids. The CDR3 loop reads CASSLAYQETQYF. CDR3 bases: TGTGCCAGCAGCTTAGCCTATCAAGAGACCCAGTACTTC.

This clonotype was picked up many times. The CDR3 bases are TGTGCCAGCAGCTCCCGGGACCTCAATCAGCCCCAGCATTTT. This sequence encodes CASSSRDLNQPQHF. V gene TRBV7-2 combines with J gene TRBJ1-5; D possibly corresponds to TRBD1 (5 bases). The CDR3 covers 14 residues. Germline loops: CDR1 SGHTA, CDR2 FQGNSA. V was trimmed by 4 bases and J by 3 bases, leaving 10 bases between them.

The chain combines TRBV20-1 with TRBJ2-7; no clear D gene. CDR1 is DFQATT, CDR2 SNEGSKA, per germline (reference sequence). Trimming took off 5 bases at V and 5 bases at J, with 22 bases between the two ends. CDR3 length: 15 amino acids. CDR3 residues: CSAGETTGSQDEQYF. In DNA, the CDR3 is TGCAGTGCTGGGGAAACAACTGGGTCCCAAGACGAGCAGTACTTC.

This clonotype was recorded at least ten times. The chain joins TRBV5-1 to TRBJ2-1; possibly TRBD2 for D (6 bases). The germline gives CDR1 SGHRS, CDR2 YFSETQ. The CDR3 contains 12 residues. The V gene lost 10 bases and the J gene lost 10 bases, with 18 bases spanning the gap. The CDR3 region has the DNA TGCGCCTCAAGTGGGGGGAACCGCGAGCAGTTCTTC. Translation gives CASSGGNREQFF.

The table lists this clonotype with many counts. The CDR3 loop is CASSLEQDSYEQYF. The CDR3 nucleotides read TGTGCCAGCAGTTTAGAACAGGACAGCTACGAGCAGTACTTC. V gene TRBV28 combines with J gene TRBJ2-7; D may be TRBD1 (6 bases). Germline CDR1 and CDR2: MDHEN and SYDVKM. The CDR3 extends over 14 amino acids. The ends were cut back, 2 bases at V and 3 bases at J, with 11 bases in the middle.

The rearrangement joins TRBV20-1 to TRBJ1-2; no firm D call. The V and J ends lost 0 bases and 6 bases respectively, with 2 bases between them. Per the germline V gene, CDR1 is DFQATT and CDR2 is SNEGSKA (reference sequence). This CDR3 is 10 amino acids long. The CDR3 spells CSARDHGYTF. CDR3 bases: TGCAGTGCTAGAGATCATGGCTACACCTTC.

This chain uses TRBV5-5 with TRBJ2-7; the match to TRBD2 covers 10 bases. Germline loops: CDR1 SGHKS, CDR2 YYEKEE (reference sequence). J lost 2 bases, V lost 0 bases, and 8 bases had no gene match. This CDR3 contains 17 residues. CDR3 sequence (DNA): TGTGCCAGCAGCTTGGCGGCAACTAGCGGGGTACCCTACGAGCAGTACTTC. It encodes CASSLAATSGVPYEQYF. Supplemented by reference TRBV5-5 and TRBJ2-7, the full variable domain reads DAGVTQSPTHLIKTRGQQVTLRCSPISGHKSVSWYQQVLGQGPQFIFQYYEKEERGRGNFPDRFSARQFPNYSSELNVNALLLGDSALYLCASSLAATSGVPYEQYFGPGTRLTVT.

This clonotype has just a few counts. The chain recombines TRBV5-1 with TRBJ2-1; D call uncertain. CDR1 and CDR2 from the germline V gene are SGHRS and YFSETQ. This CDR3 region has 15 residues. V was clipped by 1 base and J by 0 bases, with 8 bases between them. The CDR3 protein is CASSLPRSSYNEQFF. The CDR3 DNA reads TGCGCCAGCAGCTTGCCCAGAAGCTCCTACAATGAGCAGTTCTTC.

This clonotype was seen many times. The chain couples TRBV7-3 to TRBJ2-3, with a tentative D call TRBD1 (6 bases). V was cut by 5 bases and J by 6 bases, with 24 bases left in between. Germline values: CDR1 SGHTA, CDR2 FQGTGA. The CDR3 sequence is 17 residues long. The CDR3 sequence: CASSRLGSSGAPDTQYF. The CDR3 bases are TGTGCCAGCAGCCGATTAGGGTCCTCAGGGGCGCCTGATACGCAGTATTTT.